The rows below give T cell receptor beta chains drawn from one sample of a study of Graves' ophthalmopathy and Graves' hyperthyroidism. TCRdb itself ran the multiplex PCR reads through MiXCR, one entry per CDR3 protein. The sample carries a few hundred thousand distinct CDR3 sequences, over 15% recorded once. Specimen: peripheral blood. These receptor sequences come from a woman aged 18-35 years with stable Graves' hyperthyroidism. The conserved cysteine and the conserved F or W are not part of the CDR3 here. A D gene is named only where the DNA matches it firmly.

d_call j_call cdr3_length v_call cdr3_aa
NA TRBJ1-1 14 TRBV29-1 SGDGYGQPMNTEAF
NA TRBJ2-7 13 TRBV13 ASSLGQGITYEQY
NA TRBJ1-2 11 TRBV11-3 ASSFRRNYGYT
TRBD1 TRBJ2-7 11 TRBV29-1 SVPGQGGLEQY
TRBD1 TRBJ2-7 13 TRBV6-5 ASSYSLTGLYEQY
TRBD1 TRBJ2-7 12 TRBV6-1 ASSEPTGGYEQY
TRBD1 TRBJ1-1 11 TRBV9 ASSQGASPEAF
NA TRBJ2-5 11 TRBV10-3 AISESGRETQY
TRBD2 TRBJ2-2 14 TRBV24-1 ATSDPGTSYSGELF
NA TRBJ2-2 11 TRBV11-2 ASSYGRNGELF
NA TRBJ1-2 12 TRBV18 ASSPSGDRDGYT
NA TRBJ2-7 14 TRBV18 ASSPFVTGTSYEQY
NA TRBJ2-4 9 TRBV20-1 SAMGHNIQY
NA TRBJ1-1 13 TRBV7-3 ASSLAGGRHTEAF
TRBD1 TRBJ1-2 12 TRBV29-1 SVGVTGINYGYT
TRBD1 TRBJ1-1 10 TRBV7-9 ASSVGQGAAF
TRBD2 TRBJ2-7 11 TRBV3-1 ASSHLAGKEQY
NA TRBJ1-1 11 TRBV25-1 ASSPDPNTEAF
NA TRBJ1-6 13 TRBV18 SSSPLDSNNSPLH
NA TRBJ2-6 14 TRBV19 ASRMDSTSGANVLT
NA TRBJ1-1 12 TRBV6-1 ASNGALMNTEAF
NA TRBJ2-5 12 TRBV6-2/TRBV6-3 ASRSSGGKETQY
NA TRBJ1-2 11 TRBV5-1 ASAERGVDGYT
NA TRBJ1-1 9 TRBV12-3/TRBV12-4 ASGGYTEAF
NA TRBJ1-1 11 TRBV7-8 ASSFAPNTEAF
NA TRBJ2-2 13 TRBV5-1 ASSLEEGGTGELF
TRBD1 TRBJ1-1 13 TRBV29-1 SVLFQTGGRTEAF
NA TRBJ1-1 13 TRBV4-2 ASSPGQGSKAEAF
NA TRBJ1-3 13 TRBV5-1 ASSLRSGAGNTIY
NA TRBJ1-2 14 TRBV6-2/TRBV6-3 ASSQDKGLRGFCYT
NA TRBJ1-2 15 TRBV15 ATSRGLGRGVNNGYT
NA TRBJ1-1 13 TRBV12-3/TRBV12-4 ASSFGDTGFTEAF
NA TRBJ1-1 10 TRBV12-3/TRBV12-4 ASSFGLRGAF
NA TRBJ1-2 13 TRBV6-5 ASSYMGANNYGYT
TRBD1 TRBJ2-6 14 TRBV27 ASRSRQGTGANVLT
TRBD1 TRBJ1-2 11 TRBV10-3 AARQGGDSGYT
TRBD2 TRBJ2-2 16 TRBV5-4 ASSLKQRGAMNTGELF
NA TRBJ2-5 14 TRBV20-1 SAEPRWGGHQETQY
NA TRBJ2-7 13 TRBV7-6 ASTPREKSGFEQY
NA TRBJ1-3 10 TRBV12-3/TRBV12-4 ASSTGQDTIY
NA TRBJ2-7 13 TRBV9 ASSVVETGEDEQY
NA TRBJ2-7 11 TRBV28 ASSPADRYEQY
TRBD2 TRBJ2-2 12 TRBV3-1 ASSPTSGWGELF
TRBD1 TRBJ1-2 15 TRBV5-1 ASSLVGTANMIYGYT
NA TRBJ1-1 8 TRBV11-2 ASVGTEAF
NA TRBJ2-5 13 TRBV6-2/TRBV6-3 ASSYWTATRETQY
TRBD1 TRBJ2-5 11 TRBV4-1 ASSQEGGRTQY
NA TRBJ2-7 13 TRBV11-2 ASSLELGKSYEQY
NA TRBJ1-1 12 TRBV19 ASSIGRGSTEAF
NA TRBJ1-1 11 TRBV14 ASSQDWVTEAF
TRBD2 TRBJ2-7 11 TRBV29-1 SVAGGATYEQY